The rows below give T cell receptor beta chains drawn from one sample of a study of cytotoxic CD8 clonotypes in ibrutinib-treated CLL. TCRdb's table, derived via immunoSEQ multiplex PCR, lists solely in-frame clones and lacks some. The sample carries 130,000 or so clones, around three quarters recorded once. The sample in question was PBMCs, obtained after 12 months of ibrutinib treatment. The origin of the receptors is a human donor with chronic lymphocytic leukemia. The CDR3 runs from the conserved cysteine through the conserved F or W. D genes are given only for firm matches. Part of the rows lack a size; the others show once, few, many or a class for expanded clones.

CDR3nt | CDR3aa | j_gene | abundance | d_gene | v_gene
TGTGCCAGCAGTTTTGGGAGGAAATTTAATGCGAATCAGCCCCAGCATTTT | CASSFGRKFNANQPQHF | TRBJ1-5 | NA | NA | TRBV28
TGTGCCAGCAGTCGGGAGGGCCCAAATCAGCCCCAGCATTTT | CASSREGPNQPQHF | TRBJ1-5 | NA | NA | TRBV2
TGTGCCAGCAGCTTAGGAGTAGAGCTTAACTATGGCTACACCTTC | CASSLGVELNYGYTF | TRBJ1-2 | NA | NA | TRBV7-8
TGTGCCAGCAGTTTTCCCGGACGGAACACTGAAGCTTTCTTT | CASSFPGRNTEAFF | TRBJ1-1 | NA | NA | TRBV6-5
TGTGCCAGCAGTGACGGGGGACGTGGCACCCAGTACTTC | CASSDGGRGTQYF | TRBJ2-5 | NA | NA | TRBV6-4
TGTGCCAGTAGTACGAATGGACAGGGACCCTACGAGCAGTACTTC | CASSTNGQGPYEQYF | TRBJ2-7 | NA | TRBD1 | TRBV19
TGTGCCAGCAGTTTTTTTCGGGAGGGCCGAGAGCAGTTCTTC | CASSFFREGREQFF | TRBJ2-1 | NA | TRBD2 | TRBV6-1
TGCGTCACGAGGACTAGCGGGGAAAGCACAGATACGCAGTATTTT | CVTRTSGESTDTQYF | TRBJ2-3 | NA | TRBD2 | TRBV5-1
TGTGCCAGCAGTCTAGGGACCGGATATGGCTACACCTTC | CASSLGTGYGYTF | TRBJ1-2 | NA | NA | TRBV27
TGTGCCAGCAGCTCGGACAGGGGAGAGACCCAGTACTTC | CASSSDRGETQYF | TRBJ2-5 | NA | TRBD1 | TRBV5-6
TGCAGCGTTGAGCGGGGGGCCTCAGATACGCAGTATTTT | CSVERGASDTQYF | TRBJ2-3 | NA | TRBD2 | TRBV29-1
TGCGCCAGCAGCTTGGCCACAACGGGAGGGCCCTACGAGCAGTACTTC | CASSLATTGGPYEQYF | TRBJ2-7 | NA | TRBD2 | TRBV5-1
TGTGCCATCAGTGAAGGACTAGCCACAGATACGCAGTATTTT | CAISEGLATDTQYF | TRBJ2-3 | NA | TRBD2 | TRBV10-3
TGTGCCAGTAGTATTAGACAGGATCGGAACTATGGCTACACCTTC | CASSIRQDRNYGYTF | TRBJ1-2 | NA | NA | TRBV19
TGTGCCAGCAGCTTAGTTTCCATACACACTGAAGCTTTCTTT | CASSLVSIHTEAFF | TRBJ1-1 | NA | NA | TRBV7-9
TGTGCCAGCAGTTTCCGGACGGGGCGCCTGTACTTC | CASSFRTGRLYF | TRBJ2-7 | NA | NA | TRBV27
TGCGCCAGCAGCACTAGCGGGAGAACCTACGAGCAGTACTTC | CASSTSGRTYEQYF | TRBJ2-7 | NA | TRBD2 | TRBV5-1
TGTGCCACCAGCAGCCGACCGGTTAGCAATCAGCCCCAGCATTTT | CATSSRPVSNQPQHF | TRBJ1-5 | NA | NA | TRBV15
TGTGCCAGCAGTACCCGGGACATCTCCTACGAGCAGTACTTC | CASSTRDISYEQYF | TRBJ2-7 | NA | NA | TRBV6-5
TGTGCCTGGGGTGGAGCGGGACCCTACAATGAGCAGTTCTTC | CAWGGAGPYNEQFF | TRBJ2-1 | NA | TRBD2 | TRBV30
TGTGCCAGCAGCCAAACCGGGACAGGGGGAGCTCGTGGCTACACCTTC | CASSQTGTGGARGYTF | TRBJ1-2 | few | TRBD1 | TRBV4-2
TGTGCCATCAGTGGATCTTCGGGAAACACCATATATTTT | CAISGSSGNTIYF | TRBJ1-3 | NA | NA | TRBV10-3
TGTGCCAGCAGTTGGGTCCGGGACACCGGGGAGCTGTTTTTT | CASSWVRDTGELFF | TRBJ2-2 | NA | NA | TRBV6-5
TGTGCCAGCAGCCCCCGGACTAGCGGGAGTAGGGGGGAGCAGTTCTTC | CASSPRTSGSRGEQFF | TRBJ2-1 | NA | TRBD2 | TRBV9
TGCGCCAGCAGCCCCCCGACTAGCGGGAGAGATTCCGGGGAGCTGTTTTTT | CASSPPTSGRDSGELFF | TRBJ2-2 | NA | TRBD2 | TRBV5-1
TGTGCCAGCAGCGTAGATCGAGCGGGAGATTCCTACAATGAGCAGTTCTTC | CASSVDRAGDSYNEQFF | TRBJ2-1 | NA | TRBD2 | TRBV9
TGCGCCAGCAGCGTCGCGGGACAGGGTGTGGACGAGCAGTACTTC | CASSVAGQGVDEQYF | TRBJ2-7 | NA | TRBD1 | TRBV5-1
TGTGCCAGCAGTTTCGCGGACTACGAGCAGTACTTC | CASSFADYEQYF | TRBJ2-7 | NA | NA | TRBV28
TGTGCCAGCTCACCACTTCTGTCTAGCGGGAGCACAGATACGCAGTATTTT | CASSPLLSSGSTDTQYF | TRBJ2-3 | NA | TRBD2 | TRBV18
TGTGCCAGCAGCTTAGAGATCGGGGAGCTGTTTTTT | CASSLEIGELFF | TRBJ2-2 | NA | NA | TRBV7-6
TGCAGCGTCAAAACTAGCGGGAGTTACGAGCAGTACTTC | CSVKTSGSYEQYF | TRBJ2-7 | NA | TRBD2 | TRBV29-1
TGCGCCAGCAGCCAAGAAAGGGGAATGAGGACAGATACGCAGTATTTT | CASSQERGMRTDTQYF | TRBJ2-3 | NA | NA | TRBV4-3
TGTGCCAGCAGCCAAACAGGGGGCCTCTACGAGCAGTACTTC | CASSQTGGLYEQYF | TRBJ2-7 | NA | TRBD1 | TRBV11-2
TGCGCCAGCAGGGAGGGAAGCGATGGCTACACCTTC | CASREGSDGYTF | TRBJ1-2 | NA | NA | TRBV5-1
TGTGCCAGCAGTGAGGGTGGGGCAGACTATGGCTACACCTTC | CASSEGGADYGYTF | TRBJ1-2 | NA | NA | TRBV2
TGTGCCAGCAGCATGACAGGGGGCGCGATAGCGGTCGAGCAGTACTTC | CASSMTGGAIAVEQYF | TRBJ2-7 | few | TRBD1 | TRBV7-2
TGTGCCAGCAGCTCAAAGAGGGGTGCTGCAGATACGCAGTATTTT | CASSSKRGAADTQYF | TRBJ2-3 | NA | NA | TRBV7-3
TGCAGCGTTGAAGTAAGGGAACCTGGAGGGGAAAGACTGTTTTTT | CSVEVREPGGERLFF | TRBJ1-4 | NA | NA | TRBV29-1
TGTGCCAGCTCACAAGGGAGCCAAGAGACCCAGTACTTC | CASSQGSQETQYF | TRBJ2-5 | NA | NA | TRBV18
TGTGCCAGTAGTATCGGACAGGGAGGGACCTACGAGCAGTACTTC | CASSIGQGGTYEQYF | TRBJ2-7 | NA | NA | TRBV19
TGTGCCAGCAGCCGGGAGTTATCCTACAATGAGCAGTTCTTC | CASSRELSYNEQFF | TRBJ2-1 | NA | NA | TRBV5-4
TGTGCCAGTAAGAACTCTGGGGCCAACGTCCTGACTTTC | CASKNSGANVLTF | TRBJ2-6 | NA | NA | TRBV2
TGTGCCAGCTGCCAATGGAGGACAGGGGGCTTAAGCTCCTACGAGCAGTACTTC | CASCQWRTGGLSSYEQYF | TRBJ2-7 | once | TRBD1 | TRBV2
TGCGCCAGCAGCCCGGCCGCAGTAGCCGGTCGTGTGGCTTTCTTT | CASSPAAVAGRVAFF | TRBJ1-1 | NA | NA | TRBV4-3